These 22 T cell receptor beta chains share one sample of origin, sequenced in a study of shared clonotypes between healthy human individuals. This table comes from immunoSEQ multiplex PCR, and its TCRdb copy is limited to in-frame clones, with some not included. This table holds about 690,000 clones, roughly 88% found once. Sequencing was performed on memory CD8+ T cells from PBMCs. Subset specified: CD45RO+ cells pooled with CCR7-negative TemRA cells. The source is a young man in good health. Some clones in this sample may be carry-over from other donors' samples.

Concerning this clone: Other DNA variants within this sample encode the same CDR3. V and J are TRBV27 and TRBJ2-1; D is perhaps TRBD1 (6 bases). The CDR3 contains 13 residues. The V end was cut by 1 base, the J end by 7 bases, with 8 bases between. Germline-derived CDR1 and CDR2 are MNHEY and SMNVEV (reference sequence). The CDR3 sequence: CASSLLGANEQFF. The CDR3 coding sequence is TGTGCCAGCAGTTTATTGGGGGCGAATGAGCAGTTCTTC.

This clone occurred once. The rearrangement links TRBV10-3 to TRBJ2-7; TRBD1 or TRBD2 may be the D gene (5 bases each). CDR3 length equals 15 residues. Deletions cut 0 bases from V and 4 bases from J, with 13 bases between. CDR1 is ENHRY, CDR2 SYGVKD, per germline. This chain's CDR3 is CAISESWGFGYEQYF. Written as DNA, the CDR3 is TGTGCCATCAGTGAGTCATGGGGGTTCGGTTACGAGCAGTACTTC.

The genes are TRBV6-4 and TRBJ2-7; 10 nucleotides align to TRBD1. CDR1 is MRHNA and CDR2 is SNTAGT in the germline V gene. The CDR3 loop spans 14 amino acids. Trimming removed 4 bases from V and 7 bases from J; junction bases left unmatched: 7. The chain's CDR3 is CASSVRQGAWEQYF. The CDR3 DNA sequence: TGTGCCAGCAGTGTCCGACAGGGGGCTTGGGAGCAGTACTTC.

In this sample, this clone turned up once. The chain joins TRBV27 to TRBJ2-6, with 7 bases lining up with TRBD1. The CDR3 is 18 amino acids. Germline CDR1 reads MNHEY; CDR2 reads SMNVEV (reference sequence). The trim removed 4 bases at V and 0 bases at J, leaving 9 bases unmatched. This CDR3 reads CASSYTTGPYSGANVLTF. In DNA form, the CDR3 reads TGTGCCAGCAGTTACACGACAGGGCCCTACTCTGGGGCCAACGTCCTGACTTTC.

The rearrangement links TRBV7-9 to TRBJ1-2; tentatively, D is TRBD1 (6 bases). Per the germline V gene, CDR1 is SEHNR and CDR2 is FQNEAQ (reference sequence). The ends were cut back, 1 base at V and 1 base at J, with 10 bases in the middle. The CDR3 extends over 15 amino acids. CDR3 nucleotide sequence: TGTGCCAGCAGCTTAGTCCTACAGGGTAACTATGGCTACACCTTC. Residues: CASSLVLQGNYGYTF.

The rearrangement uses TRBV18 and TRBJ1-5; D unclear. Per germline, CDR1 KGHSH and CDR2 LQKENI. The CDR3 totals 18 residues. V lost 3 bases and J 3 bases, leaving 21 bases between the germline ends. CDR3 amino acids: CASSPSFSTGPVNQPQHF. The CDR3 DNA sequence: TGTGCCAGCTCACCTTCCTTTTCAACCGGGCCAGTCAATCAGCCCCAGCATTTT.

CDR3 residues: CASSFYYPRGPYEKLFF. The CDR3 DNA reads as TGTGCCAGTAGTTTCTACTACCCCAGGGGGCCATACGAAAAACTGTTTTTT. The chain uses TRBV19 and TRBJ1-4, with 8 nucleotides matching TRBD1. The CDR3 is made up of 17 amino acids. The V segment lost 5 bases and the J segment 8 bases; nucleotides outside the gene matches: 16. Germline assignment: CDR1 LNHDA and CDR2 SQIVND (reference sequence).

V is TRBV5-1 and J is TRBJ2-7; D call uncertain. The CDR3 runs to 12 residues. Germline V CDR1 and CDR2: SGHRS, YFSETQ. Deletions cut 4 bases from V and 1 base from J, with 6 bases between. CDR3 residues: CASSLESYEQYF. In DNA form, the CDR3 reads TGCGCCAGCAGCCTGGAGTCCTACGAGCAGTACTTC.

In DNA, the CDR3 is TGTGCCAGCAGCCATCAGGACAGGGGGCGCGTCGAGCAGTACTTC. It yields the protein CASSHQDRGRVEQYF. The V call is TRBV11-2, the J call TRBJ2-7; TRBD1 matches 11 bases. Germline trimming cut 5 bases from V and 6 bases from J; bases unmatched to any gene: 9. The V gene's germline CDR1 is SGHAT and CDR2 FQNNGV. There are 15 residues in the CDR3.

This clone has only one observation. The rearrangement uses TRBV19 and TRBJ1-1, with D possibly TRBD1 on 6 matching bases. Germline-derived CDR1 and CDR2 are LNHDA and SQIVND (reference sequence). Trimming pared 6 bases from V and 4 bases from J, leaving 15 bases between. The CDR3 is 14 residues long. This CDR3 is CASRLEMTGTEAFF. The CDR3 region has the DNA TGTGCCAGTAGGCTCGAAATGACAGGCACTGAAGCTTTCTTT.

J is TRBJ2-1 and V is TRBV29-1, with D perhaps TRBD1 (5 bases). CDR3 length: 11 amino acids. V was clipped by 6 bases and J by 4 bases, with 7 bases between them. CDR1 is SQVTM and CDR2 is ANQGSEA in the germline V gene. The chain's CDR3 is CSVTDYNEQFF. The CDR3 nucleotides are TGCAGCGTGACAGATTACAATGAGCAGTTCTTC.

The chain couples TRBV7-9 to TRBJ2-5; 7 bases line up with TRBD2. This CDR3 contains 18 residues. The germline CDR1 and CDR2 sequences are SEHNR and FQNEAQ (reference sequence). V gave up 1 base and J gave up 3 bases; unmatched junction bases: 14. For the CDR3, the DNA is TGTGCCAGCAGCTTAGATCCTAGAAATCTGGCGGGAGAAGAGACCCAGTACTTC. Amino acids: CASSLDPRNLAGEETQYF.

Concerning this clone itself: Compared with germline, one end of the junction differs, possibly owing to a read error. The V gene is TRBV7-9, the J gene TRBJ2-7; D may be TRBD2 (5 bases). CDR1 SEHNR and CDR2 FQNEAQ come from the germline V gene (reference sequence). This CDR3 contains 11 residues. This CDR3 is CASSLALEQYF. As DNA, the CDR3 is TGTGCCAGCAGCCTAGCTCTCGAGCAGTACTTC.

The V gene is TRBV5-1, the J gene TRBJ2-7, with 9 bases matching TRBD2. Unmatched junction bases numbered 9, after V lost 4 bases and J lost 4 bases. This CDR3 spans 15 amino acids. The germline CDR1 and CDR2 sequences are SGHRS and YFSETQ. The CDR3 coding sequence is TGCGCCAGCAGCCCAGATAGCGGGAGCGGTTACGAGCAGTACTTC. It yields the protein CASSPDSGSGYEQYF.

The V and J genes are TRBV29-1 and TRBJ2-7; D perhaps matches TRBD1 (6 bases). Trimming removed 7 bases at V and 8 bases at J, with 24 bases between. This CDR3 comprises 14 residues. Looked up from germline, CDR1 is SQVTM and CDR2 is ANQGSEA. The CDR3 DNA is TGCAGCGCCAGACCGACAGGAAAAGGCTCCAAGCAGTACTTC. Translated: CSARPTGKGSKQYF.

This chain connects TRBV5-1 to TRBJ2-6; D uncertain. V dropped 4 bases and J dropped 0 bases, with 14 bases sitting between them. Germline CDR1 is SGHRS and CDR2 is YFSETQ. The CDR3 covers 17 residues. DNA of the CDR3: TGCGCCAGCAGCCCGCCCGGACGGTACTCTGGGGCCAACGTCCTGACTTTC. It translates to CASSPPGRYSGANVLTF.

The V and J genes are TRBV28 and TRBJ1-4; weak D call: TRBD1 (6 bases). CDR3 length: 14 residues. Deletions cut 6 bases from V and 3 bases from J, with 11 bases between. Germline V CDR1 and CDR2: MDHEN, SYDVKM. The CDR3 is CASSLRGANEKLFF. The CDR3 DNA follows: TGTGCCAGCAGCCTCAGGGGTGCTAATGAAAAACTGTTTTTT.

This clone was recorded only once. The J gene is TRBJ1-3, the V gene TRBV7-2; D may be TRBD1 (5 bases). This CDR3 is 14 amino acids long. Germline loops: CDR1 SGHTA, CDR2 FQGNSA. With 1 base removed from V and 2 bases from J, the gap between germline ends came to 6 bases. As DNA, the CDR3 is TGTGCCAGCAGCTTAGTCAGGGCTGGAAACACCATATATTTT. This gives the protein CASSLVRAGNTIYF. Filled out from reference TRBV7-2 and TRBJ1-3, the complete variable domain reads GAGVSQSPSNKVTEKGKDVELRCDPISGHTALYWYRQSLGQGLEFLIYFQGNSAPDKSGLPSDRFSAERTGGSVSTLTIQRTQQEDSAVYLCASSLVRAGNTIYFGEGSWLTVV.

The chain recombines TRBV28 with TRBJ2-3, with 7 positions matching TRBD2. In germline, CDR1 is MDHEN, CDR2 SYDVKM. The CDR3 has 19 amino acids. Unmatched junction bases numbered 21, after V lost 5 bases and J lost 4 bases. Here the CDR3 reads CASSPPGCGRACVSDTQYF. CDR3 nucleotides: TGTGCCAGCAGTCCCCCCGGGTGTGGGAGGGCCTGTGTATCAGATACGCAGTATTTT. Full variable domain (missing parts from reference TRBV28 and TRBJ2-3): DVKVTQSSRYLVKRTGEKVFLECVQDMDHENMFWYRQDPGLGLRLIYFSYDVKMKEKGDIPEGYSVSREKKERFSLILESASTNQTSMYLCASSPPGCGRACVSDTQYFGPGTRLTVL.

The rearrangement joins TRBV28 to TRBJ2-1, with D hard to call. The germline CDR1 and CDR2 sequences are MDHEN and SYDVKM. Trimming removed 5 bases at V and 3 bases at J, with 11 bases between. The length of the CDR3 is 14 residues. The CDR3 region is CASSPQSFYNEQFF. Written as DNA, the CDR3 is TGTGCCAGCAGTCCCCAATCATTCTACAATGAGCAGTTCTTC.

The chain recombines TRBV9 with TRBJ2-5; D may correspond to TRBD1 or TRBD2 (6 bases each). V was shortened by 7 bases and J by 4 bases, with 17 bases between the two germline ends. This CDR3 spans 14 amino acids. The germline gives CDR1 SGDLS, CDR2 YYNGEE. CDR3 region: CASAEGGRGETQYF. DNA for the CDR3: TGTGCCAGCGCCGAGGGGGGCAGGGGAGAGACCCAGTACTTC. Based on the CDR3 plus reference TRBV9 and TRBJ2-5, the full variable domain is DSGVTQTPKHLITATGQRVTLRCSPRSGDLSVYWYQQSLDQGLQFLIQYYNGEERAKGNILERFSAQQFPDLHSELNLSSLELGDSALYFCASAEGGRGETQYFGPGTRLLVL.

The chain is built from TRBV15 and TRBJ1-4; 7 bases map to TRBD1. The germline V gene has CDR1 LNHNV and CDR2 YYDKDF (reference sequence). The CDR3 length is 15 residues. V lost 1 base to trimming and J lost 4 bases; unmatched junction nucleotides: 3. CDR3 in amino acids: CATSRGTGLNEKLFF. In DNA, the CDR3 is TGTGCCACCAGCAGAGGGACAGGTCTTAATGAAAAACTGTTTTTT.